The 30 T cell receptor beta chains in this list originate from one sample, sequenced in a study of spatial heterogeneity in lung cancer. The antigens for these receptors are not known. MiXCR was run by TCRdb on the 5' RACE reads, yielding one entry per CDR3 protein. Among around 95,000 distinct CDR3 sequences listed, 4.4% were seen once. Broader study findings: It was found that expanded intratumoral alpha and beta TCR counts tracked tumor mutation counts.

Time point specified: sample taken at primary tumor resection. This specimen consisted of lung tumor tissue, obtained at surgery. The receptors were gathered from a male donor with early-stage non-small cell lung cancer.

The rearrangement uses TRBV3-1 and TRBJ2-1; TRBD2 might be the D (5 bases). Trimming removed 1 base from V and 7 bases from J, with 8 bases in between. There are 13 residues in the CDR3. CDR1 is LGHDT and CDR2 is YNNKEL in the germline V gene (reference sequence). CDR3 in amino acids: CASSQVRGNEQFF. For the CDR3, the DNA is TGTGCCAGCAGCCAAGTTCGGGGAAATGAGCAGTTCTTC.

This clonotype was detected ten times or more. This rearrangement joins TRBV28 to TRBJ1-3; D unclear. CDR3 length equals 14 residues. In germline, CDR1 is MDHEN, CDR2 SYDVKM. V lost 2 bases and J 5 bases, leaving 10 bases between the germline ends. The CDR3: CASSLPGPRNTIYF. Here the CDR3 DNA reads TGTGCCAGCAGTTTACCCGGACCCCGAAACACCATATATTTT.

This chain connects TRBV28 to TRBJ2-7; TRBD2 agrees at 9 bases. This CDR3 contains 16 residues. Germline values: CDR1 MDHEN, CDR2 SYDVKM. Germline trimming cut 3 bases from V and 5 bases from J; bases unmatched to any gene: 11. CDR3 in DNA: TGTGCCAGCAGTTTTCCAAGGGGTAGCGGGAGCCACGAGCAGTACTTC. Its protein is CASSFPRGSGSHEQYF.

V gene TRBV7-2 combines with J gene TRBJ1-4; possibly TRBD1 for D (6 bases). Germline V gives CDR1 SGHTA, CDR2 FQGNSA. This CDR3 region has 11 residues. Deletions cut 4 bases from V and 12 bases from J, with 9 bases between. The CDR3: CASSSTGELFF. The CDR3 DNA follows: TGTGCCAGCAGCTCGACAGGAGAACTGTTTTTT. Variable domain in full (rest from reference TRBV7-2 and TRBJ1-4): GAGVSQSPSNKVTEKGKDVELRCDPISGHTALYWYRQSLGQGLEFLIYFQGNSAPDKSGLPSDRFSAERTGGSVSTLTIQRTQQEDSAVYLCASSSTGELFFGSGTQLSVL.

This clonotype was recorded at least ten times. The chain recombines TRBV11-2 with TRBJ2-7; maybe TRBD2 (5 bases). CDR1 and CDR2 (germline): SGHAT, FQNNGV. CDR3 length equals 14 residues. Trimming removed 4 bases at V and 3 bases at J, with 13 bases between. This CDR3 is CASSSAGRYYEQYF. Written as DNA, the CDR3 is TGTGCCAGCAGCTCCGCGGGCAGATACTACGAGCAGTACTTC. Based on the CDR3 plus reference TRBV11-2 and TRBJ2-7, the full variable domain is EAGVAQSPRYKIIEKRQSVAFWCNPISGHATLYWYQQILGQGPKLLIQFQNNGVVDDSQLPKDRFSAERLKGVDSTLKIQPAKLEDSAVYLCASSSAGRYYEQYFGPGTRLTVT.

This clonotype was detected many times. This chain joins TRBV20-1 and TRBJ2-3, with TRBD2 identical over 9 bases. The CDR3 sequence is 15 residues long. Per germline, CDR1 DFQATT and CDR2 SNEGSKA (reference sequence). J lost 2 bases, V lost 3 bases, and 6 bases had no gene match. The CDR3 is CSARNSGSLTDTQYF. In nucleotides, the CDR3 is TGCAGTGCTAGGAATAGCGGGAGCCTCACAGATACGCAGTATTTT.

This clonotype has only a few counts. This chain uses TRBV4-1 with TRBJ1-6, with a weak D call TRBD1 (5 bases). Germline V CDR1 and CDR2: MGHRA, YSYEKL. V lost 3 bases and J lost 8, with 17 bases in between. CDR3 length: 16 residues. CDR3 residues: CASSHLFRAGHSPLHF. For the CDR3, the DNA is TGCGCCAGCAGCCACCTATTCAGGGCTGGGCATTCACCCCTCCACTTT.

In its sample, this clonotype was seen many times. This chain joins TRBV29-1 and TRBJ2-3, with D unclear. With 4 bases removed from V and 4 bases from J, the gap between germline ends came to 12 bases. Germline lookup yields CDR1 SQVTM and CDR2 ANQGSEA. This CDR3 comprises 13 residues. The CDR3 DNA is TGCAGCGTTGTGCGGAGTCAAGCAGATACGCAGTATTTT. This gives the protein CSVVRSQADTQYF.

This clonotype was recorded at least ten times. This chain links TRBV12-3 or TRBV12-4 with TRBJ1-6; no reliable D call. Trimming stripped 6 bases from V and 7 bases from J, with 13 bases between. This CDR3 contains 14 residues. CDR3 amino acids: CASSLQVNNSPLHF. CDR3 DNA sequence: TGTGCCAGCAGCCTGCAGGTGAACAATTCACCCCTCCACTTT.

At least ten counts were recorded for this clonotype. The rearrangement joins TRBV30 to TRBJ2-7; no reliable D call. V was clipped by 3 bases and J by 3 bases, with 12 bases between them. Germline V gene lookup returns CDR1 GTSNPN and CDR2 SVGIG (reference sequence). The CDR3 spans 13 residues. The CDR3 reads CAWRHPADYEQYF. The CDR3 coding sequence is TGTGCCTGGAGGCACCCGGCAGACTACGAGCAGTACTTC.

This clonotype appeared many times. This chain uses TRBV12-3 or TRBV12-4 with TRBJ2-1; 9 bases line up with TRBD2. Trimming at V came to 3 bases and at J to 9 bases, leaving 0 bases not matched to a gene. The length of the CDR3 is 12 residues. The CDR3 DNA reads as TGTGCCAGCAGTTTGACTAGCGGTGAGCAGTTCTTC. It specifies CASSLTSGEQFF.

The sample holds many counts of this clonotype. The rearrangement links TRBV29-1 to TRBJ2-3; D is undetermined. Between the trimmed V and J ends, which lost 2 bases and 4 bases, there was a span of 10 bases. The length of the CDR3 is 13 residues. Looked up from germline, CDR1 is SQVTM and CDR2 is ANQGSEA. The CDR3 DNA follows: TGCAGCGTTGAAACTGGTAGGCCAGATACGCAGTATTTT. Its translation is CSVETGRPDTQYF.

This clonotype appeared a few times. The V call is TRBV19, the J call TRBJ2-5; the D is unclear. V was pared by 3 bases and J by 1 base, with 12 bases between. Germline loops: CDR1 LNHDA, CDR2 SQIVND (reference sequence). This CDR3 spans 15 amino acids. This CDR3 is CASSISPTIQETQYF. The CDR3 DNA reads TGTGCCAGTAGTATCTCGCCGACGATCCAAGAGACCCAGTACTTC.

This clonotype was counted ten times or more. The V and J genes are TRBV28 and TRBJ1-3, with TRBD1 as a possible D gene (5 bases). The germline V gene has CDR1 MDHEN and CDR2 SYDVKM. The germline V and J ends were trimmed by 3 bases and 2 bases, with 14 bases remaining between them. This CDR3 has 16 amino acids. The CDR3 DNA follows: TGTGCCAGCAGTTTGATGGTGGGGGGGACTGGAAACACCATATATTTT. It specifies CASSLMVGGTGNTIYF.

Ten or more counts support this clonotype. The V gene is TRBV4-1, the J gene TRBJ2-1, with 11 bases fitting TRBD2. The CDR3 loop spans 14 amino acids. V was clipped by 4 bases and J by 9 bases; unmatched bases: 5. Per the germline V gene, CDR1 is MGHRA and CDR2 is YSYEKL. CDR3 residues: CASSRILAGAEQFF. The CDR3 bases are TGCGCCAGCAGCCGTATACTAGCGGGAGCTGAGCAGTTCTTC.

In this sample, this clonotype turned up many times. The genes are TRBV4-1 and TRBJ1-3; D is perhaps TRBD1 (5 bases). V lost 1 base and J lost 0, with 16 bases in between. CDR3 length: 18 residues. Per the germline V gene, CDR1 is MGHRA and CDR2 is YSYEKL. CDR3 region: CASSQGWQGKHSGNTIYF. CDR3 coding DNA: TGCGCCAGCAGCCAAGGCTGGCAGGGTAAGCACTCTGGAAACACCATATATTTT.

This clonotype has at least ten counts. The V and J genes are TRBV6-2 or TRBV6-3 and TRBJ2-3; no clear D. This CDR3 is 13 amino acids long. The V and J ends lost 4 bases and 7 bases respectively, with 12 bases between them. The germline gives CDR1 MNHEY, CDR2 SVGEGT. The CDR3 nucleotides are TGTGCCAGCAGTTTGGCCAGCACGAATACGCAGTATTTT. It translates to CASSLASTNTQYF.

This clonotype was recorded a few times. J is TRBJ2-3 and V is TRBV6-5; D remains ambiguous. The CDR3 runs 12 residues. The V end was cut by 5 bases, the J end by 5 bases, with 8 bases between. Germline V gene sequence: CDR1 MNHEY, CDR2 SVGAGI. The CDR3 nucleotides read TGTGCCAGCAGTGACCTAGGAGATACGCAGTATTTT. It yields the protein CASSDLGDTQYF.

This clonotype was detected many times. The chain uses TRBV7-2 and TRBJ2-1; the D gene could be TRBD1 or TRBD2 (5 bases each). Germline loops: CDR1 SGHTA, CDR2 FQGNSA. V lost 6 bases, J lost 10 bases, and 22 bases lay in between. This CDR3 comprises 15 residues. The CDR3 here is CASSIDSSSSYEQFF. The CDR3 DNA reads TGTGCCAGCAGTATCGACAGTAGTTCTAGCTACGAGCAGTTCTTC.

The sample holds many counts of this clonotype. The chain links TRBV2 to TRBJ1-1; D possibly corresponds to TRBD1 (5 bases). The V and J ends lost 5 bases and 3 bases respectively, with 19 bases between them. Germline CDR1 SNHLY, CDR2 FYNNEI. The CDR3 contains 16 residues. The CDR3 region has the DNA TGTGCCAGCAGTCCTTTTGGGGGGACGGCGGACACTGAAGCTTTCTTT. This codes for CASSPFGGTADTEAFF.

V is TRBV27 and J is TRBJ2-1; 7 bases are shared with TRBD1. This CDR3 is built from 14 residues. From germline, CDR1 is MNHEY and CDR2 SMNVEV (reference sequence). The V segment lost 6 bases and the J segment 4 bases; nucleotides outside the gene matches: 6. CDR3 sequence: CASSQYRGYNEQFF. The CDR3, as DNA: TGTGCCAGCAGCCAATACAGGGGATACAATGAGCAGTTCTTC.

This clonotype was found many times. V is TRBV20-1 and J is TRBJ2-7; D is unresolved. V was pared by 3 bases and J by 6 bases, with 15 bases between. The germline gives CDR1 DFQATT, CDR2 SNEGSKA (reference sequence). The CDR3 contains 13 residues. The CDR3 sequence: CSASRLGRAEQYF. The CDR3 DNA follows: TGCAGTGCTAGCAGACTGGGAAGGGCCGAGCAGTACTTC.

V and J are TRBV7-2 and TRBJ2-1; 7 bases align to TRBD2. V lost 1 base, J lost 13 bases, and 4 bases stayed unmatched. Germline V CDR1 and CDR2: SGHTA, FQGNSA. The CDR3 has 12 amino acids. The CDR3 spells CASSLVLAAQFF. CDR3 bases: TGTGCCAGCAGCTTAGTTCTAGCGGCCCAGTTCTTC.

This clonotype has at least ten counts. This rearrangement joins TRBV7-2 to TRBJ1-3; D ambiguous. There are 15 residues in the CDR3. V gave up 3 bases and J gave up 0 bases, with 9 bases separating them. The germline V gene encodes CDR1 SGHTA and CDR2 FQGNSA. This chain's CDR3 is CASSLDGLSGNTIYF. DNA of the CDR3: TGTGCCAGCAGCTTGGACGGGCTCTCTGGAAACACCATATATTTT. Combining the CDR3 with reference TRBV7-2 and TRBJ1-3 gives the whole variable domain GAGVSQSPSNKVTEKGKDVELRCDPISGHTALYWYRQSLGQGLEFLIYFQGNSAPDKSGLPSDRFSAERTGGSVSTLTIQRTQQEDSAVYLCASSLDGLSGNTIYFGEGSWLTVV.

This clonotype was observed many times. The CDR3 DNA reads as TGTGCCTCCAGGGGGGAAAGGGCCGGGGAGCTGTTTTTT. Encoded protein: CASRGERAGELFF. The rearrangement uses TRBV10-3 and TRBJ2-2, with D possibly matching TRBD1 (7 bases). The CDR3 loop spans 13 amino acids. Germline lookup yields CDR1 ENHRY and CDR2 SYGVKD. Between the trimmed V and J ends, which lost 11 bases and 6 bases, there was a span of 16 bases.

The chain couples TRBV15 to TRBJ1-4; D gene uncertain. The CDR3 has 15 residues. Trimming shortened V by 0 bases and J by 8 bases, and 13 bases separated the two germline ends. CDR1 is LNHNV, CDR2 YYDKDF, per germline (reference sequence). CDR3 in DNA: TGTGCCACCAGCAGAGATCTGGACGGCGGGGAAAAACTGTTTTTT. It specifies CATSRDLDGGEKLFF.

The rearrangement joins TRBV20-1 to TRBJ1-4; D ambiguous. Trimming left V 0 bases short and J 8 bases short, with 16 bases between. The CDR3 contains 15 residues. CDR1 and CDR2 (germline): DFQATT, SNEGSKA (reference sequence). CDR3 DNA sequence: TGCAGTGCTAGAGACTGGACCCAGGTCGGGGAAAAACTGTTTTTT. Translation gives CSARDWTQVGEKLFF.

This clonotype has ten or more counts. This chain links TRBV6-2 or TRBV6-3 with TRBJ1-5, with 7 positions matching TRBD1. Germline loops: CDR1 MNHEY, CDR2 SVGEGT. V lost 6 bases and J lost 4; bases outside the gene matches: 6. This CDR3 spans 14 amino acids. The CDR3 nucleotides read TGTGCCAGCAGAAGGACAGGTCGGAATCAGCCCCAGCATTTT. It yields the protein CASRRTGRNQPQHF.

This clonotype was recorded at least ten times. The gene calls are TRBV4-1 and TRBJ1-5; weak D call: TRBD1 (5 bases). V lost 4 bases and J lost 2, with 9 bases in between. The CDR3 contains 14 residues. In germline, CDR1 is MGHRA, CDR2 YSYEKL. The CDR3 coding sequence is TGCGCCAGCAGCCTCAGGGCAGGCAATCAGCCCCAGCATTTT. Protein sequence: CASSLRAGNQPQHF.

This clonotype was recorded at least ten times. The V and J genes are TRBV7-9 and TRBJ2-2, with D unclear. Germline V gives CDR1 SEHNR, CDR2 FQNEAQ (reference sequence). The CDR3 runs 17 residues. Trimming pared 7 bases from V and 4 bases from J, leaving 22 bases between. CDR3 in DNA: TGTGCCAGCATCATTACCCCCCCAGTGATGGGCACCGGGGAGCTGTTTTTT. Protein sequence: CASIITPPVMGTGELFF.